A single sample is the source of the 25 T cell receptor beta chains below, sequenced in a study of shared clonotypes between healthy human individuals. TCRdb's copy holds only in-frame clones and misses some; the assay was immunoSEQ multiplex PCR. Seen here are over a million clones, around 98% observed once, and the top ten hold about 0.45%. The sequencing sample was made of naive CD4+ T cells sorted from blood. The subset was: CD45RA+ positively selected. The receptor set was obtained from a young man in good health.

This clone was seen only a few times. The V call is TRBV6-5, the J call TRBJ2-7; maybe TRBD2 (6 bases). The ends were cut back, 9 bases at V and 3 bases at J, with 15 bases in the middle. CDR3 length: 13 residues. Germline assignment: CDR1 MNHEY and CDR2 SVGAGI. The DNA for the CDR3 is TGTGCCAGTTCTAGGGGCGGGGACTACGAGCAGTACTTC. Its translation is CASSRGGDYEQYF.

The chain carries TRBV27 and TRBJ1-1, with 7 bases identical to TRBD1. Germline assignment: CDR1 MNHEY and CDR2 SMNVEV (reference sequence). Trimming cost V 4 bases and J 1 base; bases outside gene matches: 9. The CDR3 is 16 amino acids. The CDR3 loop reads CASSSPPGQTNTEAFF. The DNA for the CDR3 is TGTGCCAGCAGTTCCCCGCCGGGACAGACGAACACTGAAGCTTTCTTT.

The table lists this clone with a count of one. This chain uses TRBV5-1 with TRBJ2-2; the D gene could be TRBD1 or TRBD2 (5 bases each). Germline V CDR1 and CDR2: SGHRS, YFSETQ. Trimming left V 1 base short and J 4 bases short, with 11 bases between. The CDR3 consists of 15 residues. Here the CDR3 DNA reads TGCGCCAGCAGCTTGTCGGGGCAGAGCACCGGGGAGCTGTTTTTT. Its translation is CASSLSGQSTGELFF.

The rearrangement uses TRBV5-1 and TRBJ2-7; D ambiguous. Germline V gene lookup returns CDR1 SGHRS and CDR2 YFSETQ. The V end lost 4 bases, the J end lost 2 bases, and 13 bases lay between the germline ends. The CDR3 contains 14 residues. The DNA for the CDR3 is TGCGCCAGCAGCCCTGGTGGCTCTGCCTACGAGCAGTACTTC. It codes for CASSPGGSAYEQYF.

This chain connects TRBV9 to TRBJ2-5; TRBD2 agrees at 10 bases. The CDR3 totals 15 residues. V was clipped by 3 bases and J by 2 bases; unmatched bases: 4. The germline V gene encodes CDR1 SGDLS and CDR2 YYNGEE. Here the CDR3 reads CASSGTSGRQETQYF. CDR3 DNA sequence: TGTGCCAGCAGCGGGACTAGCGGACGACAAGAGACCCAGTACTTC. Using reference TRBV9 and TRBJ2-5 for the parts outside the CDR3, the full variable domain is DSGVTQTPKHLITATGQRVTLRCSPRSGDLSVYWYQQSLDQGLQFLIQYYNGEERAKGNILERFSAQQFPDLHSELNLSSLELGDSALYFCASSGTSGRQETQYFGPGTRLLVL.

This CDR3 reads CATSLGTSLGVYEQYF. DNA of the CDR3: TGTGCCACCAGCTTGGGTACTAGCTTAGGTGTATACGAGCAGTACTTC. This chain connects TRBV15 to TRBJ2-7, with D maybe TRBD2 (6 bases). Germline V CDR1 and CDR2: LNHNV, YYDKDF (reference sequence). The CDR3 loop spans 16 amino acids. The V and J ends lost 5 bases and 4 bases respectively, with 21 bases between them.

This clone was detected only once. The genes are TRBV7-2 and TRBJ2-7, with TRBD1 identical over 11 bases. J was trimmed by 6 bases and V by 3 bases; bases with no gene match: 4. Looked up from germline, CDR1 is SGHTA and CDR2 is FQGNSA. This CDR3 comprises 14 residues. The CDR3 nucleotides are TGTGCCAGCAGCTTGGGACAGGGGGGGTTCGAGCAGTACTTC. Protein: CASSLGQGGFEQYF.

The chain uses TRBV28 and TRBJ1-2; D call uncertain. The V gene lost 10 bases and the J gene lost 4 bases, with 10 bases spanning the gap. The germline V gene encodes CDR1 MDHEN and CDR2 SYDVKM. This CDR3 has 11 amino acids. The CDR3 nucleotides are TGTGCCACGAGGACGGCCTATGGCTACACCTTC. Protein: CATRTAYGYTF.

V and J are TRBV2 and TRBJ1-2; a weak D match, TRBD1 (5 bases). Trimming took off 6 bases at V and 6 bases at J, with 11 bases between the two ends. The germline V gene has CDR1 SNHLY and CDR2 FYNNEI. The CDR3 spans 12 residues. The CDR3 spells CASSTGLDGYTF. In nucleotides, the CDR3 is TGTGCCAGCAGCACAGGTCTGGATGGCTACACCTTC.

The rearrangement joins TRBV2 to TRBJ2-7; 8 bases align to TRBD1. V trimming: 2 bases; J trimming: 7 bases; junction bases outside the gene matches: 13. CDR3 length: 16 residues. The germline V gene encodes CDR1 SNHLY and CDR2 FYNNEI. CDR3 in amino acids: CASSEIIGTGKAEQYF. In nucleotides, the CDR3 is TGTGCCAGCAGTGAAATTATAGGGACAGGAAAGGCGGAGCAGTACTTC.

This chain connects TRBV29-1 to TRBJ2-5; 9 bases agree with TRBD1. Germline CDR1 is SQVTM and CDR2 is ANQGSEA. The CDR3 runs to 14 residues. V shed 4 bases and J 2 bases; nucleotides not matched to a gene: 5. The CDR3 loop is CSVGGQGIQETQYF. In DNA form, the CDR3 reads TGCAGCGTTGGGGGACAGGGAATACAAGAGACCCAGTACTTC. Supplemented by reference TRBV29-1 and TRBJ2-5, the full variable domain reads SAVISQKPSRDICQRGTSLTIQCQVDSQVTMMFWYRQQPGQSLTLIATANQGSEATYESGFVIDKFPISRPNLTFSTLTVSNMSPEDSSIYLCSVGGQGIQETQYFGPGTRLLVL.

The V and J genes are TRBV12-1 and TRBJ2-7; TRBD1 is taken as the D call from the table, unchecked against the DNA. TRBV12-1 is flagged as a pseudogene. This CDR3 is 17 amino acids long. The CDR3 region has the DNA TGTGCCAGCAGCTTCCCGAGACAGGATTCCTTCTCCTACGAGCAGTACTTC. It is translated as CASSFPRQDSFSYEQYF.

V and J are TRBV29-1 and TRBJ2-1, with D possibly matching TRBD1 (5 bases). CDR1 and CDR2 from the germline V gene are SQVTM and ANQGSEA. The CDR3 extends over 16 amino acids. V gave up 2 bases and J gave up 0 bases, with 14 bases separating them. CDR3: CSVEKGADDSYNEQFF. DNA for the CDR3: TGCAGCGTTGAAAAAGGGGCGGATGACTCCTACAATGAGCAGTTCTTC.

This chain uses TRBV6-6 with TRBJ1-5; 7 bases are shared with TRBD1. The CDR3 runs to 14 residues. V trimming: 6 bases; J trimming: 6 bases; junction bases outside the gene matches: 8. CDR1 is MNHNY and CDR2 is SVGAGI in the germline V gene (reference sequence). The CDR3 coding sequence is TGTGCCAGCAGCAAAACAGGGGCTGGTCAGCCCCAGCATTTT. Protein sequence: CASSKTGAGQPQHF.

The count of this clone is one. The CDR3 region is CASSPLPAGEHEQYF. The CDR3, as DNA: TGTGCCAGCTCACCATTACCGGCAGGGGAGCACGAGCAGTACTTC. This chain uses TRBV18 with TRBJ2-7, with D tentatively TRBD1 (6 bases). V was cut by 2 bases and J by 5 bases, with 16 bases left in between. This CDR3 comprises 15 residues. CDR1 and CDR2 from the germline V gene are KGHSH and LQKENI.

The chain joins TRBV6-5 to TRBJ2-3; a possible D gene is TRBD1 (6 bases). The CDR3 sequence is 15 residues long. CDR1 is MNHEY, CDR2 SVGAGI, per germline. The V end lost 6 bases, the J end lost 5 bases, and 18 bases lay between the germline ends. CDR3 sequence reads: CASSPVYGDIDTQYF. CDR3 nucleotide sequence: TGTGCCAGCAGCCCCGTTTATGGGGACATAGATACGCAGTATTTT.

The gene calls are TRBV15 and TRBJ1-5; 9 nucleotides align to TRBD1. Trimming cost V 6 bases and J 6 bases; bases outside gene matches: 15. The CDR3 runs 17 residues. Germline assignment: CDR1 LNHNV and CDR2 YYDKDF (reference sequence). The chain's CDR3 is CATRGGQQGAQSQPQHF. In nucleotides, the CDR3 is TGTGCCACCAGAGGTGGCCAACAGGGGGCGCAGAGTCAGCCCCAGCATTTT.

This clone was observed once. J is TRBJ2-7 and V is TRBV30; D gene unclear. The germline V gene has CDR1 GTSNPN and CDR2 SVGIG (reference sequence). The CDR3 runs 12 residues. V shed 2 bases and J shed 7 bases, with 12 bases lying between them. CDR3 nucleotides: TGTGCCTGGAGTAGGTGGAATTTAGAGCAGTACTTC. Amino acids: CAWSRWNLEQYF.

The chain links TRBV18 to TRBJ2-7; 7 nucleotides agree with TRBD1. Germline values: CDR1 KGHSH, CDR2 LQKENI. This CDR3 is 13 amino acids long. V was pared by 3 bases and J by 5 bases, with 4 bases of the junction left unmatched. CDR3: CASSPTGINEQYF. DNA of the CDR3: TGTGCCAGCTCACCGACAGGGATCAACGAGCAGTACTTC.

This rearrangement joins TRBV29-1 to TRBJ1-2; TRBD1 aligns across 7 bases. V lost 0 bases and J lost 0; bases outside the gene matches: 7. CDR1 and CDR2 (germline): SQVTM, ANQGSEA. This CDR3 has 16 residues. CDR3 in DNA: TGCAGCGTTGAAGATCAGGGGGTAAAGGCTAACTATGGCTACACCTTC. This sequence encodes CSVEDQGVKANYGYTF.

Note on this clone: Other nucleotide sequences from this sample produce the same CDR3. The gene calls are TRBV6-1 and TRBJ1-3; D is unresolved. V was cut by 1 base and J by 2 bases, with 3 bases left in between. This CDR3 comprises 13 residues. From germline, CDR1 is MNHNS and CDR2 SASEGT. As DNA, the CDR3 is TGTGCCAGCAGTGAAGTTACTGGAAACACCATATATTTT. Protein sequence: CASSEVTGNTIYF.

As regards this clone: Other DNA sequences in the same sample also yield this CDR3. This chain joins TRBV2 and TRBJ2-1; 12 nucleotides agree with TRBD2. Per germline, CDR1 SNHLY and CDR2 FYNNEI. The CDR3 has 15 residues. After removal of 6 bases from V and 3 bases from J, the junction contained 3 bases not matched to a gene. The DNA for the CDR3 is TGTGCCAGCAGCCGACTAGCGGGAGACTACAATGAGCAGTTCTTC. Its translation is CASSRLAGDYNEQFF.

V usage is TRBV18 and J usage is TRBJ1-2; D not resolved. Per germline, CDR1 KGHSH and CDR2 LQKENI. Trimming removed 6 bases at V and 0 bases at J, with 14 bases between. The CDR3 has 15 amino acids. CDR3 sequence (DNA): TGTGCCAGCTCCGAGGGCATTACAGCTAACTATGGCTACACCTTC. Translating gives CASSEGITANYGYTF.

The genes are TRBV27 and TRBJ2-1; 9 bases align to TRBD2. The CDR3 runs to 14 residues. The V gene's germline CDR1 is MNHEY and CDR2 SMNVEV (reference sequence). Trimming at V came to 5 bases and at J to 7 bases, leaving 6 bases not matched to a gene. CDR3 DNA sequence: TGTGCCAGCAGTGGCCTAGCGGGATGGAATGAGCAGTTCTTC. Protein: CASSGLAGWNEQFF.

This clone was recorded once. The J gene is TRBJ2-3, the V gene TRBV7-6, with 8 bases that match TRBD2. The CDR3 extends over 18 amino acids. Germline-derived CDR1 and CDR2 are SGHVS and FNYEAQ. The V gene end was trimmed by 3 bases and the J gene end by 6 bases; junction bases not matched to a gene: 17. The CDR3: CASSFLTSASGWVDTQYF. CDR3 sequence (DNA): TGTGCCAGCAGCTTTCTTACTTCGGCTAGCGGGTGGGTGGATACGCAGTATTTT.